These 6 T cell receptor beta chains originate from one sample sequenced in a study of identical twins. One entry per CDR3 protein results from TCRdb running MiXCR on the 5' RACE reads. The repertoire holds under 500,000 distinct CDR3 sequences, with about 13% as singletons. The data were also submitted as part of a second study, on yellow fever vaccine responses in identical twins.

The sequenced sample consisted of CD4+ T cells sorted from blood. The receptors here all came from a woman aged 18-35 years in good health.

This clonotype was counted a few times. The chain combines TRBV11-1 with TRBJ2-1; 7 bases align to TRBD1. This CDR3 contains 13 residues. Germline CDR1 SGHAT, CDR2 FQDESV (reference sequence). V lost 8 bases to trimming and J lost 4 bases; unmatched junction nucleotides: 5. The CDR3 reads CASRGGQYNEQFF. The CDR3 region has the DNA TGTGCCAGCCGAGGGGGACAGTACAATGAGCAGTTCTTC.

J is TRBJ2-7 and V is TRBV6-1, with 10 bases lining up with TRBD2. CDR1 is MNHNS and CDR2 is SASEGT in the germline V gene. With 2 bases clipped from V and 6 bases from J, the junction kept 7 bases outside the gene matches. The CDR3 covers 15 residues. As DNA, the CDR3 is TGTGCCAGCAGTGAACTGGGACTAGCGATTGCCGAGCAGTACTTC. Translating gives CASSELGLAIAEQYF.

In this sample, this clonotype turned up many times. The chain links TRBV5-1 to TRBJ2-2; no clear D gene. Germline CDR1 reads SGHRS; CDR2 reads YFSETQ. This CDR3 has 15 amino acids. The V gene lost 5 bases and the J gene lost 0 bases, with 11 bases spanning the gap. CDR3 in amino acids: CASSILGPNTGELFF. The CDR3 DNA follows: TGCGCCAGCAGTATCTTAGGACCGAACACCGGGGAGCTGTTTTTT.

The V call is TRBV7-9, the J call TRBJ2-1; TRBD2 matches at 7 bases. Trimming at V came to 7 bases and at J to 2 bases, leaving 8 bases not matched to a gene. The CDR3 is made up of 15 amino acids. From germline, CDR1 is SEHNR and CDR2 FQNEAQ (reference sequence). This CDR3 reads CASTESGVTYNEQFF. The CDR3 coding sequence is TGTGCCAGCACCGAAAGCGGGGTAACCTACAATGAGCAGTTCTTC. The full variable domain, completed using reference TRBV7-9 and TRBJ2-1, is DTGVSQNPRHKITKRGQNVTFRCDPISEHNRLYWYRQTLGQGPEFLTYFQNEAQLEKSRLLSDRFSAERPKGSFSTLEIQRTEQGDSAMYLCASTESGVTYNEQFFGPGTRLTVL.

The table lists this clonotype with many counts. The V gene is TRBV5-1, the J gene TRBJ2-1; 11 positions match TRBD1. CDR1 is SGHRS and CDR2 is YFSETQ in the germline V gene. Trimming at V came to 2 bases and at J to 6 bases, leaving 7 bases not matched to a gene. The CDR3 spans 16 residues. The CDR3 spells CASSLNGQGAGNEQFF. The CDR3 DNA reads TGCGCCAGCAGCTTAAACGGACAGGGGGCTGGCAATGAGCAGTTCTTC.

This sequence joins TRBV18 and TRBJ2-7, with D perhaps given as TRBD1 or TRBD2 (5 bases each). The germline gives CDR1 KGHSH, CDR2 LQKENI. Trimming took off 4 bases at V and 5 bases at J, with 15 bases between the two ends. The length of the CDR3 is 14 residues. The CDR3 region has the DNA TGTGCCAGCTCACGCACCTCCGGGACCGACGAGCAGTACTTC. It is translated as CASSRTSGTDEQYF.